What follows are 30 T cell receptor beta chains derived from one specimen sequenced in a study of blood T cell repertoires in COVID-19. Generated by immunoSEQ multiplex PCR, the TCRdb table keeps only in-frame clones and is missing some. The table shows about 260,000 clones, with 80% to 90% occurring only once. The specimen sequenced was peripheral blood. These receptors came from a woman aged 40 to 55 who had recovered from COVID-19.

V is TRBV9 and J is TRBJ2-2; TRBD2 matches at 13 bases. The CDR3 has 15 amino acids. Germline CDR1 is SGDLS and CDR2 is YYNGEE. Losses at the gene ends were 6 bases for V and 5 bases for J; bases not matched to a gene: 4. The chain's CDR3 is CASKRTSGSTGELFF. Here the CDR3 DNA reads TGTGCCAGCAAGCGGACTAGCGGGAGTACCGGGGAGCTGTTTTTT.

This chain joins TRBV2 and TRBJ2-5; 9 bases are a match to TRBD1. Unmatched junction bases numbered 4, after V lost 6 bases and J lost 2 bases. Germline CDR1 is SNHLY and CDR2 is FYNNEI. The CDR3 loop spans 14 amino acids. CDR3 region: CASSPGQGQETQYF. The CDR3 DNA reads TGTGCCAGCAGCCCCGGACAGGGGCAAGAGACCCAGTACTTC.

CDR3 sequence reads: CAWSVPGNYGYTF. As DNA, the CDR3 is TGTGCCTGGAGTGTACCCGGGAACTATGGCTACACCTTC. The chain employs TRBV30 and TRBJ1-2; D is unclear. Trimming removed 0 bases from V and 2 bases from J, with 7 bases in between. The CDR3 is made up of 13 amino acids. Germline V CDR1 and CDR2: GTSNPN, SVGIG (reference sequence).

The V and J genes are TRBV2 and TRBJ1-4, with D possibly matching TRBD1 (5 bases). This CDR3 has 15 amino acids. Germline values: CDR1 SNHLY, CDR2 FYNNEI. The V and J ends lost 0 bases and 10 bases respectively, with 15 bases between them. The CDR3 spells CASSEAAQGTGKLFF. The CDR3 region has the DNA TGTGCCAGCAGTGAAGCGGCGCAGGGTACGGGAAAACTGTTTTTT.

This chain uses TRBV5-1 with TRBJ2-7; D not resolved. Trimming removed 4 bases at V and 2 bases at J, with 4 bases between. CDR3 length: 11 residues. The germline V gene encodes CDR1 SGHRS and CDR2 YFSETQ. The CDR3 is CASSIAYEQYF. CDR3 in DNA: TGCGCCAGCAGCATAGCCTACGAGCAGTACTTC.

The V gene is TRBV19, the J gene TRBJ1-2, with D unclear. V gave up 0 bases and J gave up 4 bases, with 12 bases separating them. The CDR3 spans 15 residues. The germline gives CDR1 LNHDA, CDR2 SQIVND (reference sequence). This chain's CDR3 is CASSIDRFGSYGYTF. The CDR3, as DNA: TGTGCCAGTAGTATAGATCGATTCGGTAGCTATGGCTACACCTTC.

The V and J genes are TRBV11-2 and TRBJ2-5, with 7 bases aligning to TRBD2. The germline CDR1 and CDR2 sequences are SGHAT and FQNNGV. The CDR3 spans 15 residues. Trimming cost V 1 base and J 2 bases; bases outside gene matches: 4. The chain's CDR3 is CASSLGGGEQETQYF. DNA of the CDR3: TGTGCCAGCAGCTTAGGTGGGGGGGAACAAGAGACCCAGTACTTC.

The chain combines TRBV11-2 with TRBJ2-7, with 7 bases that match TRBD2. The J segment lost 3 bases and the V segment lost 3 bases, leaving 8 bases of the junction unmatched. Per the germline V gene, CDR1 is SGHAT and CDR2 is FQNNGV. This CDR3 comprises 15 residues. In DNA form, the CDR3 reads TGTGCCAGCAGCTTGCCGGGGGGAGTGGGCTACGAGCAGTACTTC. Translating it yields CASSLPGGVGYEQYF. The full variable domain, its missing parts supplied by reference TRBV11-2 and TRBJ2-7, is EAGVAQSPRYKIIEKRQSVAFWCNPISGHATLYWYQQILGQGPKLLIQFQNNGVVDDSQLPKDRFSAERLKGVDSTLKIQPAKLEDSAVYLCASSLPGGVGYEQYFGPGTRLTVT.

This chain uses TRBV7-2 with TRBJ1-1; D not resolved. CDR3 length: 13 amino acids. From germline, CDR1 is SGHTA and CDR2 FQGNSA. V shed 2 bases and J shed 4 bases, with 8 bases lying between them. In DNA, the CDR3 is TGTGCCAGCAGCTTAAGCCCAGGCACTGAAGCTTTCTTT. This encodes CASSLSPGTEAFF.

The V gene is TRBV3-1 (or the pseudogene TRBV3-2), the J gene TRBJ1-2; TRBD1 might be the D (5 bases). The CDR3 is 14 amino acids. V was cut by 1 base and J by 3 bases, with 9 bases left in between. The germline gives CDR1 LGHDT, CDR2 YNNKEL (reference sequence). CDR3: CASSQAGQDYGYTF. The CDR3 DNA sequence: TGTGCCAGCAGCCAAGCAGGGCAGGACTATGGCTACACCTTC.

The chain recombines TRBV19 with TRBJ2-2; 10 nucleotides align to TRBD1. The CDR3 runs to 17 residues. With 9 bases clipped from V and 7 bases from J, the junction kept 17 bases outside the gene matches. The germline CDR1 and CDR2 sequences are LNHDA and SQIVND (reference sequence). CDR3: CASRLQWTGGFNGELFF. As DNA, the CDR3 is TGTGCCAGCCGTCTACAGTGGACAGGGGGTTTCAACGGGGAGCTGTTTTTT.

The rearrangement joins TRBV3-1 (or the pseudogene TRBV3-2) to TRBJ2-1; 10 bases match TRBD2. Germline V gene data show CDR1 as LGHDT and CDR2 as YNNKEL (reference sequence). This CDR3 comprises 17 residues. V gave up 2 bases and J gave up 9 bases; unmatched junction bases: 13. This chain's CDR3 is CASSQTGTSDRRGEQFF. CDR3 DNA sequence: TGTGCCAGCAGCCAAACCGGGACTAGCGACCGTAGGGGTGAGCAGTTCTTC.

The gene calls are TRBV11-2 and TRBJ2-1, with 11 positions matching TRBD2. The CDR3 runs to 15 residues. With 1 base clipped from V and 4 bases from J, the junction kept 0 bases outside the gene matches. Germline CDR1 reads SGHAT; CDR2 reads FQNNGV. The CDR3 is CASSLGTSGYNEQFF. CDR3 nucleotide sequence: TGTGCCAGCAGCTTAGGGACTAGCGGGTACAATGAGCAGTTCTTC.

CDR3 in amino acids: CASSVRGELFYEQYF. The CDR3, as DNA: TGTGCCAGCAGCGTTCGGGGGGAACTCTTCTACGAGCAGTACTTC. The chain joins TRBV9 to TRBJ2-7; TRBD2 aligns across 7 bases. Germline CDR1 reads SGDLS; CDR2 reads YYNGEE. This CDR3 has 15 residues. After removal of 2 bases from V and 3 bases from J, the junction contained 8 bases not matched to a gene.

V and J are TRBV5-1 and TRBJ2-2; tentative D call: TRBD1 (6 bases). The V gene's germline CDR1 is SGHRS and CDR2 YFSETQ. This CDR3 is 15 amino acids long. The ends were cut back, 0 bases at V and 4 bases at J, with 10 bases in the middle. This CDR3 is CASSLGQTGTGELFF. The CDR3 DNA is TGCGCCAGCAGCTTGGGACAGACAGGCACCGGGGAGCTGTTTTTT.

The chain employs TRBV15 and TRBJ1-2, with D possibly being TRBD1 (5 bases). The germline V gene has CDR1 LNHNV and CDR2 YYDKDF (reference sequence). The CDR3 runs to 12 residues. Trimming shortened V by 5 bases and J by 2 bases, and 6 bases separated the two germline ends. The DNA for the CDR3 is TGTGCCACCAGCGGGGCCAACTATGGCTACACCTTC. Amino acid sequence: CATSGANYGYTF.

The chain couples TRBV4-1 to TRBJ1-5, with D perhaps TRBD1 (6 bases). The germline CDR1 and CDR2 sequences are MGHRA and YSYEKL. CDR3 size: 14 residues. Trimming removed 4 bases from V and 6 bases from J, with 13 bases in between. CDR3 loop: CASSLGTGIQPQHF. CDR3 sequence (DNA): TGCGCCAGCAGCCTAGGAACAGGGATTCAGCCCCAGCATTTT.

The genes are TRBV19 and TRBJ2-7; 16 bases match TRBD2. The length of the CDR3 is 15 residues. CDR1 and CDR2 (germline): LNHDA, SQIVND (reference sequence). Losses at the gene ends were 7 bases for V and 4 bases for J; bases not matched to a gene: 4. The CDR3 loop reads CASTGTSGGVYEQYF. The DNA of the CDR3 is TGTGCCAGTACCGGGACTAGCGGGGGGGTATACGAGCAGTACTTC. The full variable domain, in which reference TRBV19 and TRBJ2-7 provide the parts outside the CDR3, is DGGITQSPKYLFRKEGQNVTLSCEQNLNHDAMYWYRQDPGQGLRLIYYSQIVNDFQKGDIAEGYSVSREKKESFPLTVTSAQKNPTAFYLCASTGTSGGVYEQYFGPGTRLTVT.

The V gene is TRBV7-8, the J gene TRBJ1-3; D perhaps matches TRBD1 (6 bases). The germline V gene encodes CDR1 SGHVS and CDR2 FQNEAQ. Trimming pared 5 bases from V and 1 base from J, leaving 21 bases between. The CDR3 has 18 amino acids. The DNA of the CDR3 is TGTGCCAGCAGCGCCCACTCCCCACAGGGACCTTCTGGAAACACCATATATTTT. It codes for CASSAHSPQGPSGNTIYF. Full variable domain (missing parts from reference TRBV7-8 and TRBJ1-3): GAGVSQSPRYKVAKRGQDVALRCDPISGHVSLFWYQQALGQGPEFLTYFQNEAQLDKSGLPSDRFFAERPEGSVSTLKIQRTQQEDSAVYLCASSAHSPQGPSGNTIYFGEGSWLTVV.

V and J are TRBV5-1 and TRBJ2-7, with 9 bases lining up with TRBD1. Germline CDR1 SGHRS, CDR2 YFSETQ. The CDR3 extends over 15 amino acids. With V trimmed by 0 bases and J by 3 bases, 4 bases remained unmatched. CDR3 protein: CASSLAPTGGYEQYF. The CDR3, as DNA: TGCGCCAGCAGCTTGGCCCCGACAGGGGGCTACGAGCAGTACTTC.

The J gene is TRBJ2-3, the V gene TRBV19; 10 positions match TRBD2. Trimming removed 7 bases from V and 0 bases from J; junction bases left unmatched: 4. The length of the CDR3 is 15 residues. Per the germline V gene, CDR1 is LNHDA and CDR2 is SQIVND (reference sequence). The CDR3 bases are TGTGCCAGTAACCCGACTAGCGGGAGCACAGATACGCAGTATTTT. Translation: CASNPTSGSTDTQYF.

This chain connects TRBV2 to TRBJ1-1, with 11 bases identical to TRBD1. J lost 7 bases, V lost 3 bases, and 7 bases had no gene match. Germline V gene data show CDR1 as SNHLY and CDR2 as FYNNEI. The CDR3 is 15 amino acids. CDR3 in amino acids: CASSDYGQGAFEAFF. The DNA of the CDR3 is TGTGCCAGCAGTGATTACGGACAGGGGGCATTTGAAGCTTTCTTT.

V gene TRBV3-1 (or the pseudogene TRBV3-2) combines with J gene TRBJ1-2; 12 bases align to TRBD1. V was pared by 2 bases and J by 7 bases, with 11 bases of the junction left unmatched. This CDR3 region has 17 residues. The germline CDR1 and CDR2 sequences are LGHDT and YNNKEL (reference sequence). CDR3 nucleotide sequence: TGTGCCAGCAGCCAATGGACTGGGACAGGGGGCGCGGGTGGCTACACCTTC. It yields the protein CASSQWTGTGGAGGYTF.

This clone was found once. The genes are TRBV2 and TRBJ1-2, with TRBD1 identical over 7 bases. Trimming removed 5 bases from V and 7 bases from J; junction bases left unmatched: 7. The germline V gene encodes CDR1 SNHLY and CDR2 FYNNEI. This CDR3 is built from 13 residues. CDR3 in amino acids: CASSTGESFGYTF. CDR3 in DNA: TGTGCCAGCAGTACAGGGGAATCTTTTGGCTACACCTTC.

This rearrangement joins TRBV7-6 to TRBJ2-3; D remains ambiguous. Trimming pared 4 bases from V and 1 base from J, leaving 15 bases between. Germline V CDR1 and CDR2: SGHVS, FNYEAQ. This CDR3 spans 16 amino acids. CDR3 protein: CASSSTVIERTDTQYF. The CDR3 region has the DNA TGTGCCAGCAGCTCAACAGTAATAGAACGCACAGATACGCAGTATTTT.

CDR3 loop: CASSLTSGGADTQYF. CDR3 sequence (DNA): TGTGCCAGCAGCCTGACTAGCGGGGGGGCAGATACGCAGTATTTT. This sequence joins TRBV7-2 and TRBJ2-3, with TRBD2 matching 14 bases. The germline gives CDR1 SGHTA, CDR2 FQGNSA. With V trimmed by 5 bases and J by 4 bases, 2 bases remained unmatched. The CDR3 has 15 amino acids.

The rearrangement uses TRBV5-4 and TRBJ2-1, with a weak D call TRBD2 (6 bases). V lost 2 bases, J lost 10 bases, and 16 bases lay in between. This CDR3 region has 14 residues. Germline-derived CDR1 and CDR2 are SGHNT and YYREEE (reference sequence). CDR3 nucleotide sequence: TGTGCCAGCAGCTTCTGGACCTTAGGACTAGAGCAGTTCTTC. Its protein product is CASSFWTLGLEQFF.

The genes are TRBV11-1 and TRBJ2-1, with no clear D. Germline CDR1 SGHAT, CDR2 FQDESV (reference sequence). This CDR3 is built from 13 residues. V was clipped by 6 bases and J by 8 bases, with 14 bases between them. The CDR3 DNA is TGTGCCAGCAGTGCTTACCCCCGGGATGAGCAGTTCTTC. Translating it yields CASSAYPRDEQFF.

The chain links TRBV5-8 to TRBJ1-6; no firm D call. This CDR3 contains 16 residues. CDR1 and CDR2 from the germline V gene are SGHTS and YDEGEE. V lost 2 bases to trimming and J lost 6 bases, with 15 bases between them. CDR3 in amino acids: CASSFGVRITNSPLHF. The CDR3 region has the DNA TGTGCCAGCAGCTTTGGAGTAAGGATCACTAATTCACCCCTCCACTTT.

The CDR3 loop is CASSPLGLAGGTQFF. As DNA, the CDR3 is TGTGCCAGCAGCCCACTGGGGCTAGCGGGGGGAACGCAGTTCTTC. V usage is TRBV7-2 and J usage is TRBJ2-1; TRBD2 aligns across 11 bases. Losses at the gene ends were 5 bases for V and 12 bases for J; bases not matched to a gene: 12. The CDR3 length is 15 residues. The V gene's germline CDR1 is SGHTA and CDR2 FQGNSA.